The sequence of this TCR beta chain was determined in a study of T cell repertoires in cytomegalovirus infection. TCRdb itself ran the reads through MiXCR, one entry per CDR3 protein. The sample records over 150,000 distinct CDR3 sequences, approximately 14% being singletons. The TCR comes from a human donor in good health (CMV status not recorded). Some clones in this sample may be carry-over from other donors' samples. The sequenced sample was PBMCs.

For the CDR3, the DNA is TGTGCCAGCAGACCGGGACAGGGAGTTTCTGGAAACACCATATATTTT. It is translated as CASRPGQGVSGNTIYF. V is TRBV12-3 or TRBV12-4 and J is TRBJ1-3; 9 bases are shared with TRBD1. This CDR3 has 16 amino acids. Trimming at V came to 6 bases and at J to 1 base, leaving 7 bases not matched to a gene.